Listed below are T cell receptor beta chains from one sample, sequenced in a study of shared clonotypes between healthy human individuals. The table came from immunoSEQ multiplex PCR; TCRdb's copy has only in-frame clones and leaves some out. Here the sample spans more than 2 million clones, around 95% being singletons. Sequencing input: naive CD4+ T cells sorted from blood. These receptors were collected from a man in his late teens or twenties in good health. Both conserved end residues are part of each CDR3. The D gene is left open where the match is weak. The listing skips clone size in some rows; elsewhere it reads once, few, many or a size class.

D gene | clone size | J gene | V gene | CDR3 protein | CDR3 DNA
NA | NA | TRBJ2-7 | TRBV5-4 | CASSSLDSGHYEQYF | TGTGCCAGCAGCTCGTTAGACAGCGGCCACTACGAGCAGTACTTC
NA | NA | TRBJ2-7 | TRBV21-1 | CASSKKGKPYEQYF | TGTGCCAGCAGCAAAAAGGGGAAACCCTACGAGCAGTACTTC
NA | NA | TRBJ2-1 | TRBV20-1 | CSARPGHEQFF | TGCAGTGCTAGGCCAGGTCATGAGCAGTTCTTC
NA | NA | TRBJ2-2 | TRBV19 | CASIGPSRNTGELFF | TGTGCCAGTATAGGTCCTAGCCGAAACACCGGGGAGCTGTTTTTT
TRBD1 | NA | TRBJ1-1 | TRBV5-1 | CASSLEQGVNTEAFF | TGCGCCAGCAGCTTGGAACAGGGGGTTAACACTGAAGCTTTCTTT
NA | NA | TRBJ2-1 | TRBV7-2 | CASSLAPPGSYNEQFF | TGTGCCAGCAGCTTAGCGCCCCCGGGAAGCTACAATGAGCAGTTCTTC
TRBD1 | NA | TRBJ2-5 | TRBV7-2 | CASSLARGQGRETQYF | TGTGCCAGCAGCTTAGCTAGGGGACAGGGGAGGGAGACCCAGTACTTC
NA | NA | TRBJ2-5 | TRBV5-1 | CASSLAGFRETQYF | TGCGCCAGCAGCTTGGCCGGGTTTCGGGAGACCCAGTACTTC
TRBD2 | NA | TRBJ2-3 | TRBV5-6 | CASSLRLAGGSDTQYF | TGTGCCAGCAGCTTAAGACTAGCGGGAGGGTCAGATACGCAGTATTTT
NA | NA | TRBJ1-1 | TRBV5-1 | CASSLGGGGTEAFF | TGCGCCAGCAGCTTGGGGGGTGGCGGCACTGAAGCTTTCTTT
NA | NA | TRBJ2-2 | TRBV4-3 | CASSQEGPGELFF | TGCGCCAGCAGCCAAGAGGGCCCCGGGGAGCTGTTTTTT
NA | NA | TRBJ2-1 | TRBV5-1 | CASSFSQGNEQFF | TGCGCCAGCAGCTTTTCCCAGGGCAATGAGCAGTTCTTC
TRBD2 | once | TRBJ2-7 | TRBV6-6 | CASSYSGSGAYEQYF | TGTGCCAGCAGTTACTCGGGGAGCGGGGCCTACGAGCAGTACTTC
NA | NA | TRBJ1-1 | TRBV5-5 | CASSWWEGQGLTEAFF | TGTGCCAGCAGCTGGTGGGAGGGGCAGGGCCTCACTGAAGCTTTCTTT
NA | once | TRBJ1-4 | TRBV30 | CAWRGRGLEREKLFF | TGTGCCTGGAGGGGGAGGGGACTAGAGCGCGAAAAACTGTTTTTT
NA | NA | TRBJ1-1 | TRBV9 | CASSVAANTEAFF | TGTGCCAGCAGCGTAGCCGCAAACACTGAAGCTTTCTTT
NA | NA | TRBJ2-1 | TRBV18 | CASSPRHEQFF | TGTGCCAGCTCACCTCGCCATGAGCAGTTCTTC
TRBD1 | once | TRBJ1-1 | TRBV28 | CASSSFYTGTGNTEAFF | TGTGCCAGCAGTTCTTTCTACACCGGGACAGGGAACACTGAAGCTTTCTTT
TRBD1 | NA | TRBJ2-7 | TRBV29-1 | CSVEGDRETAYEQYF | TGCAGCGTTGAGGGGGACAGGGAGACGGCCTACGAGCAGTACTTC
TRBD1 | NA | TRBJ1-3 | TRBV6-1 | CASRQDRVGGNTIYF | TGTGCCAGCAGACAGGACAGGGTGGGTGGAAACACCATATATTTT
NA | NA | TRBJ1-1 | TRBV7-2 | CASSLEVRGEAFF | TGTGCCAGCAGCTTAGAAGTGAGGGGGGAAGCTTTCTTT
NA | NA | TRBJ1-1 | TRBV7-9 | CASSRRVGGLSGTEAFF | TGTGCCAGCAGCCGACGGGTTGGGGGGCTGAGTGGCACTGAAGCTTTCTTT
NA | NA | TRBJ2-1 | TRBV11-2 | CASSLGGYRRNEQFF | TGTGCCAGCAGCTTAGGAGGTTACAGAAGGAATGAGCAGTTCTTC
NA | NA | TRBJ1-1 | TRBV18 | CASSPPRPSYTEAFF | TGTGCCAGCTCACCACCGCGGCCATCCTACACTGAAGCTTTCTTT
NA | NA | TRBJ1-2 | TRBV30 | CAWSVSGNYGYTF | TGTGCCTGGAGTGTCTCGGGGAACTATGGCTACACCTTC
NA | NA | TRBJ1-6 | TRBV15 | CATSRDFRGSISYNSPLHF | TGTGCCACCAGCAGAGATTTTCGGGGATCAATCTCCTATAATTCACCCCTCCACTTT
NA | NA | TRBJ1-2 | TRBV15 | CATSSKGEWNSYTF | TGTGCCACCAGCAGCAAGGGGGAGTGGAATAGCTACACCTTC
NA | NA | TRBJ1-1 | TRBV10-3 | CAISDKGSSLNTEAFF | TGTGCCATCAGTGATAAGGGCAGTTCCCTGAACACTGAAGCTTTCTTT
NA | once | TRBJ2-3 | TRBV10-3 | CAGRTGDTQYF | TGTGCCGGCCGAACAGGGGATACGCAGTATTTT
TRBD2 | NA | TRBJ2-2 | TRBV11-3 | CASSPSTGLAGGWNTGELFF | TGTGCCAGCAGCCCGTCGACGGGACTAGCGGGGGGGTGGAACACCGGGGAGCTGTTTTTT
NA | NA | TRBJ2-1 | TRBV10-3 | CAISERGDYGFF | TGTGCCATCAGTGAGCGTGGTGACTACGGGTTCTTC
NA | NA | TRBJ1-6 | TRBV2 | CASSRREYNSPLHF | TGTGCCAGCAGCCGACGGGAGTATAATTCACCCCTCCACTTT
TRBD1 | NA | TRBJ2-1 | TRBV6-6 | CASTPDRGHEQFF | TGTGCCAGCACCCCAGACAGGGGACATGAGCAGTTCTTC